This T cell receptor (beta chain) was recovered during a study of cytomegalovirus exposure and HLA in healthy donors (dated by TCRdb to between 2016 and 2019). Turning to the overall study: According to a later analysis, one platform produced both the 120 validation repertoires and the 670 or so repertoires of the first cohort. In addition to the first cohort of about 650 subjects, a separate validation cohort of over 90 different subjects was used. To predict cytomegalovirus infection status, the study brought together high-throughput TCR immunosequencing, statistical association of individual TCRs with disease status, and machine learning. The study aimed to test whether signatures of past pathogen exposure could be identified by cataloging public T cell receptors. Overall study results and their limits: A later analysis lacked HLA typing for the validation cohort, so it scored co-occurrence in that cohort across all 120 repertoires. The classifier was reported to diagnose cytomegalovirus status with high specificity and sensitivity in both the original and validation cohorts. A total of around 150 TCR beta chains were listed by the study as associated with cytomegalovirus. Subsequent analysis determined that TCRs grouped into clusters in the first cohort also showed a tendency toward co-occurrence across the approximately 110 validation repertoires, and approximately 94% of cluster scores exceeded 0. The authors suggested that the approach could potentially be extended to other disease states and immunological phenotypes. While some public TCRs were present in many individuals, most TCR sequences turned up only very rarely across donors. In vitro tests confirmed that three of the cytomegalovirus-associated TCR beta chains recognize cytomegalovirus antigens.

Library creation used the immunoSEQ multiplex PCR assay. For the original study's pipeline: To diagnose cytomegalovirus status from the catalog of TCR beta chain sequences, a statistical classification framework was built. Imported from immuneACCESS, the table was reduced by TCRdb to in-frame sequences with V and J called. These copies leave out some clones; in studies compared against another copy, an unresolved V gene accounts for under half, and the cause of the remainder is not known. V, J and clone size reflect that table, while D and trimming were determined from the DNA. Present in this sample are 250,000 to 400,000 clones, 87% of which were seen just once. Clones ranked in the top ten supply over 1% of the sample. Regarding this clone: There is no known antigen for this receptor. No base qualities exist here, and no much larger clone lies one base off it.

The donors belonged to the validation cohort of approximately 130 subjects, which was separate from the roughly 670-subject first cohort. CDR1 is given as SGHRS and CDR2 as YFSETQ, both from the germline V gene. The CDR3 numbers 15 residues from cysteine through phenylalanine. Just the 45-base CDR3 DNA is kept, in frame starting at base 1. V and J are trimmed by 1 base and 3 bases, and the gene matches miss 3 bases of the junction. The sequence came from a woman in her twenties or thirties in good health and CMV-seropositive. The sequencing sample was made of PBMCs. The sequence joins TRBV5-1 to TRBJ2-2; a stretch of 7 junction bases matches TRBD1. The DNA reads TGCGCCAGCAGCTTGAGGGGGCGCGACACCGGGGAGCTGTTTTTT. This gives the protein CASSLRGRDTGELFF.